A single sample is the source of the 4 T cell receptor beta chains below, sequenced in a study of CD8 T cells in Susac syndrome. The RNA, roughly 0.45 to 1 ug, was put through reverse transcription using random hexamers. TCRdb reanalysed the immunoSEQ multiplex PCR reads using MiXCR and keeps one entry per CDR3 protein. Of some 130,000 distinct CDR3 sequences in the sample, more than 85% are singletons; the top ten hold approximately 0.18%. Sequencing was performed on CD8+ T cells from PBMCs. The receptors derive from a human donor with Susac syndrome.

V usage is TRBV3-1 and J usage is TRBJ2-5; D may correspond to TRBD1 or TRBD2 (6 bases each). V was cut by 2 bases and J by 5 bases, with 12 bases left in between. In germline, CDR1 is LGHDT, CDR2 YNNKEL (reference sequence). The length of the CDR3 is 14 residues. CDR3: CASSQFTGRETQYF. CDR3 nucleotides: TGTGCCAGCAGCCAATTTACAGGGAGGGAGACCCAGTACTTC.

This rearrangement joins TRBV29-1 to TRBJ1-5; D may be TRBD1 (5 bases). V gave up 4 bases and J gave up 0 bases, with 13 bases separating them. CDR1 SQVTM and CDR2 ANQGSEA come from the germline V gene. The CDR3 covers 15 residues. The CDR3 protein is CSVGGGDYSNQPQHF. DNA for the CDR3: TGCAGCGTTGGCGGGGGAGATTATAGCAATCAGCCCCAGCATTTT.

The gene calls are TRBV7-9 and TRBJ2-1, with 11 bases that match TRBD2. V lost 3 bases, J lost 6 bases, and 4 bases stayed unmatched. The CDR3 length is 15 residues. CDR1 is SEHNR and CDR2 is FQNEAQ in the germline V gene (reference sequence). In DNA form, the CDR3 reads TGTGCCAGCAGCTTGGGACTAGCGGTTCTCAATGAGCAGTTCTTC. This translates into CASSLGLAVLNEQFF.

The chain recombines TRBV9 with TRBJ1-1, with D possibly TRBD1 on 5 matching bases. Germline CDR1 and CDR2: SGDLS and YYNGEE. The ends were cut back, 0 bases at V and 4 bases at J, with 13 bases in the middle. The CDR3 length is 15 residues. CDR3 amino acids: CASSVDVEGPTEAFF. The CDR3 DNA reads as TGTGCCAGCAGCGTAGATGTGGAGGGGCCCACTGAAGCTTTCTTT. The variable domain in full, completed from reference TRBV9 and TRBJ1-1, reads DSGVTQTPKHLITATGQRVTLRCSPRSGDLSVYWYQQSLDQGLQFLIQYYNGEERAKGNILERFSAQQFPDLHSELNLSSLELGDSALYFCASSVDVEGPTEAFFGQGTRLTVV.